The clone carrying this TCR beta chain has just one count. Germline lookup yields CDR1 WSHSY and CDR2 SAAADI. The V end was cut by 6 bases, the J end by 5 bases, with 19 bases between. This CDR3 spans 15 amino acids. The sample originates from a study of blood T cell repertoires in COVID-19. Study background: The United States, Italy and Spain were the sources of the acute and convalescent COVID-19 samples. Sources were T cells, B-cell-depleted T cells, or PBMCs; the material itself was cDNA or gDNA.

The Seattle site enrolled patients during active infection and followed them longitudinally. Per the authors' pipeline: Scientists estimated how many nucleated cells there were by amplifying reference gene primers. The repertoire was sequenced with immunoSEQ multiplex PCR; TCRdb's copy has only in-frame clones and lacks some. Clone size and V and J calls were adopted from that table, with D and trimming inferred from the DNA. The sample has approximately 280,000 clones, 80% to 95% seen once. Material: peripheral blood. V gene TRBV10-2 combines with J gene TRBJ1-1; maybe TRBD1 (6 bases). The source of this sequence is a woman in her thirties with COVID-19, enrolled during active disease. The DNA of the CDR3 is TGCGCCAGCAGAGCTTCACAGGGAGTACAGACTGAAGCTTTCTTT. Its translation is CASRASQGVQTEAFF.